This T cell receptor (beta chain) emerged from a study of T cells in localized non-small cell lung cancer. To note about this clone: Its antigen is currently unknown.

Per the germline V gene, CDR1 is SGHDT and CDR2 is YYEEEE. The CDR3 is 13 residues long. The V and J ends lost 0 bases and 9 bases respectively, with 10 bases between them. Using immunoSEQ multiplex PCR, the repertoire was profiled, and TCRdb retains in-frame clones only, with some absent. The sample includes around 69,000 clones, about nine tenths of them seen just once. Findings of the study overall: Among the top 100 tumor clones, a median approximately 55 appeared in adjacent lung. Compared with tumor, uninvolved adjacent lung displayed greater T cell clonality, ranking highest overall. Density of T cells in blood, when higher, went with longer overall survival.

The source of this sequence is a woman aged 35 to 70 with stage I lung adenocarcinoma. This sample comprised peripheral blood, obtained before any cancer treatment. This chain joins TRBV5-6 and TRBJ2-1; D perhaps matches TRBD2 (5 bases). The CDR3 spells CASSLGLLGEQFF. For the CDR3, the DNA is TGTGCCAGCAGCTTGGGATTACTAGGTGAGCAGTTCTTC.